These 25 T cell receptor beta chains share one sample of origin, sequenced in a study of blood T cell repertoires in COVID-19. Produced via immunoSEQ multiplex PCR; TCRdb's table is partial and in-frame only. Of around 100,000 clones listed, 85% are singletons. Specimen: peripheral blood. Receptor source: a woman between 70 and 85 years old with active or convalescent COVID-19.

This clone turned up a few times. This chain joins TRBV4-1 and TRBJ1-1; D is ambiguous. The CDR3 consists of 15 residues. From germline, CDR1 is MGHRA and CDR2 YSYEKL. V was clipped by 4 bases and J by 0 bases, with 12 bases between them. The CDR3 DNA is TGCGCCAGCAGCCGCTACAGCCTAATGAACACTGAAGCTTTCTTT. Its translation is CASSRYSLMNTEAFF.

The chain uses TRBV5-1 and TRBJ2-1, with D perhaps matching TRBD2 (6 bases). The CDR3 loop spans 16 amino acids. Germline V gene data show CDR1 as SGHRS and CDR2 as YFSETQ. The V end was cut by 7 bases, the J end by 0 bases, with 17 bases between. This chain's CDR3 is CASDKRDSSSYNEQFF. The CDR3 nucleotides are TGCGCCAGCGACAAGAGGGACTCAAGCTCCTACAATGAGCAGTTCTTC.

This sequence joins TRBV7-3 and TRBJ2-7; TRBD1 aligns across 9 bases. The CDR3 consists of 15 residues. Germline V gene sequence: CDR1 SGHTA, CDR2 FQGTGA. Unmatched junction bases numbered 9, after V lost 3 bases and J lost 6 bases. The CDR3 bases are TGTGCCAGCAGCTTGACCGGGACAGGGAAGGGCGAGCAGTACTTC. Translating gives CASSLTGTGKGEQYF.

The gene calls are TRBV28 and TRBJ1-2; 7 bases match TRBD1. V shed 5 bases, J shed 13 bases, and the junction held 16 bases outside the gene matches. The length of the CDR3 is 14 residues. Germline CDR1 MDHEN, CDR2 SYDVKM. As DNA, the CDR3 is TGTGCCAGCAGTACCAGGACAGGCCACCGAGCGGGCACCTTC. Protein: CASSTRTGHRAGTF.

This clone has just a few counts. The chain uses TRBV6-5 and TRBJ1-2; 8 nucleotides agree with TRBD1. Germline V gene sequence: CDR1 MNHEY, CDR2 SVGAGI. J lost 6 bases, V lost 6 bases, and 9 bases had no gene match. The CDR3 is made up of 14 amino acids. The CDR3 DNA is TGTGCCAGCAGCCTCAGGCAGGGGGCAAATGGCTACACCTTC. Its translation: CASSLRQGANGYTF.

The rearrangement links TRBV4-3 to TRBJ2-7, with a weak D call TRBD2 (7 bases). Germline-derived CDR1 and CDR2 are LGHNA and YSLEER. CDR3 length: 16 residues. V was pared by 0 bases and J by 5 bases, with 17 bases between. Here the CDR3 DNA reads TGCGCCAGCAGCCAAGAAGGCACGGGGGGCTTCCACGAGCAGTACTTC. Translated: CASSQEGTGGFHEQYF.

The chain combines TRBV5-5 with TRBJ2-7; a weak D match, TRBD1 (5 bases). Germline CDR1 SGHKS, CDR2 YYEKEE (reference sequence). CDR3 length equals 17 residues. Trimming cost V 4 bases and J 2 bases, with 22 bases left between them. The chain's CDR3 is CASSLKVGAGQTYEQYF. The CDR3, as DNA: TGTGCCAGCAGCCTTAAGGTTGGGGCAGGACAAACCTACGAGCAGTACTTC.

The rearrangement uses TRBV12-3 or TRBV12-4 and TRBJ1-3, with TRBD1 as a possible D gene (6 bases). CDR3 size: 11 residues. The chain's CDR3 is CGGGAGNTIYF. CDR3 DNA: TGTGGGGGGGGCGCCGGAAACACCATATATTTT.

This chain uses TRBV4-3 with TRBJ2-3, with D possibly TRBD2 on 5 matching bases. Germline CDR1 LGHNA, CDR2 YSLEER. CDR3 size: 16 residues. V lost 3 bases to trimming and J lost 4 bases, with 17 bases between them. CDR3 sequence: CASSQDPRDRADTQYF. The CDR3 region has the DNA TGCGCCAGCAGCCAGGACCCGAGGGATCGGGCAGATACGCAGTATTTT.

The rearrangement links TRBV2 to TRBJ2-5, with TRBD2 matching 10 bases. This CDR3 spans 14 amino acids. The trim removed 7 bases at V and 1 base at J, leaving 3 bases unmatched. Germline V gene lookup returns CDR1 SNHLY and CDR2 FYNNEI. This CDR3 reads CASKSGGAQETQYF. The CDR3 DNA sequence: TGTGCCAGCAAAAGCGGGGGGGCCCAAGAGACCCAGTACTTC. The full variable domain, its missing parts supplied by reference TRBV2 and TRBJ2-5, is EPEVTQTPSHQVTQMGQEVILRCVPISNHLYFYWYRQILGQKVEFLVSFYNNEISEKSEIFDDQFSVERPDGSNFTLKIRSTKLEDSAMYFCASKSGGAQETQYFGPGTRLLVL.

As concerns this clone: The same CDR3 can be traced to other DNA sequences in this sample. V usage is TRBV7-8 and J usage is TRBJ1-2; a weak D match, TRBD1 (5 bases). The V end lost 0 bases, the J end lost 4 bases, and 9 bases lay between the germline ends. The germline CDR1 and CDR2 sequences are SGHVS and FQNEAQ. The CDR3 sequence is 14 residues long. This CDR3 is CASSLADRGYGYTF. Here the CDR3 DNA reads TGTGCCAGCAGCTTAGCAGACAGAGGCTATGGCTACACCTTC.

The count of this clone is one. This sequence joins TRBV5-1 and TRBJ1-4; unclear D gene. V gave up 0 bases and J gave up 16 bases, with 22 bases separating them. The CDR3 sequence is 15 residues long. Germline V gene data show CDR1 as SGHRS and CDR2 as YFSETQ. The CDR3 loop reads CASSLAGGNWEVSFF. The CDR3 DNA reads TGCGCCAGCAGCTTGGCCGGCGGCAACTGGGAGGTATCGTTTTTT.

The V call is TRBV18, the J call TRBJ1-3; D gene uncertain. CDR1 KGHSH and CDR2 LQKENI come from the germline V gene. The CDR3 has 14 residues. Trimming removed 4 bases from V and 4 bases from J, with 11 bases in between. CDR3 DNA sequence: TGTGCCAGCTCACAGAGCAATCCGGGAAACACCATATATTTT. As protein: CASSQSNPGNTIYF. The whole variable domain, filled in from reference TRBV18 and TRBJ1-3, reads NAGVMQNPRHLVRRRGQEARLRCSPMKGHSHVYWYRQLPEEGLKFMVYLQKENIIDESGMPKERFSAEFPKEGPSILRIQQVVRGDSAAYFCASSQSNPGNTIYFGEGSWLTVV.

The chain employs TRBV19 and TRBJ1-1; 7 nucleotides line up with TRBD1. Germline V lookup: CDR1 LNHDA, CDR2 SQIVND (reference sequence). The junction had 8 bases not matched to a gene; V was cut back by 5 bases and J by 11 bases. The CDR3 consists of 12 residues. This CDR3 reads CASSVRQGGAFF. The CDR3 DNA is TGTGCCAGTAGTGTAAGACAGGGTGGGGCTTTCTTT.

The chain recombines TRBV5-1 with TRBJ1-2; 7 bases match TRBD1. V shed 4 bases, J shed 5 bases, and the junction held 2 bases outside the gene matches. This CDR3 is 12 amino acids long. Germline lookup yields CDR1 SGHRS and CDR2 YFSETQ. The CDR3: CASSKQGYGYTF. CDR3 in DNA: TGCGCCAGCAGCAAACAGGGGTATGGCTACACCTTC.

The chain joins TRBV11-2 to TRBJ1-1, with D tentatively TRBD1 (6 bases). V was trimmed by 0 bases and J by 4 bases, leaving 9 bases between them. Per germline, CDR1 SGHAT and CDR2 FQNNGV. The CDR3 sequence is 14 residues long. The CDR3 sequence: CASSLEGAATEAFF. The CDR3 DNA reads as TGTGCCAGCAGCTTAGAGGGGGCCGCCACTGAAGCTTTCTTT.

This rearrangement joins TRBV7-2 to TRBJ2-5, with 11 nucleotides matching TRBD1. The ends lost 5 bases at V and 5 bases at J; junction bases unmatched: 10. Looked up from germline, CDR1 is SGHTA and CDR2 is FQGNSA. The CDR3 sequence is 16 residues long. The CDR3 DNA follows: TGTGCCAGCAGCCCGGGACAGGGGGTGTTGGCGGAGACCCAGTACTTC. Protein product: CASSPGQGVLAETQYF.

This chain joins TRBV7-2 and TRBJ2-2; 8 nucleotides align to TRBD1. From germline, CDR1 is SGHTA and CDR2 FQGNSA. The trim removed 5 bases at V and 4 bases at J, leaving 6 bases unmatched. CDR3 size: 15 residues. This CDR3 is CASSTWTGPTGELFF. The CDR3 region has the DNA TGTGCCAGCAGCACTTGGACAGGGCCCACCGGGGAGCTGTTTTTT.

The J gene is TRBJ1-2, the V gene TRBV10-3; D is ambiguous. Germline V lookup: CDR1 ENHRY, CDR2 SYGVKD. Trimming took off 0 bases at V and 4 bases at J, with 6 bases between the two ends. The length of the CDR3 is 13 residues. CDR3 DNA sequence: TGTGCCATCAGTGAGTCACAAATCTATGGCTACACCTTC. It yields the protein CAISESQIYGYTF.

This chain connects TRBV28 to TRBJ2-1; 8 nucleotides line up with TRBD2. CDR3 length: 15 residues. The germline V gene has CDR1 MDHEN and CDR2 SYDVKM. The ends lost 2 bases at V and 5 bases at J; junction bases unmatched: 5. In nucleotides, the CDR3 is TGTGCCAGCAGTTTAACTAGCGGAGGCGACAATGAGCAGTTCTTC. It is translated as CASSLTSGGDNEQFF.

This chain connects TRBV5-5 to TRBJ1-5, with 10 bases fitting TRBD1. This CDR3 contains 16 residues. Unmatched junction bases numbered 6, after V lost 0 bases and J lost 6 bases. The germline CDR1 and CDR2 sequences are SGHKS and YYEKEE (reference sequence). Written as DNA, the CDR3 is TGTGCCAGCAGCTTGGGGGGGACAGGGGCGGTTCAGCCCCAGCATTTT. Its translation is CASSLGGTGAVQPQHF. Variable domain in full (rest from reference TRBV5-5 and TRBJ1-5): DAGVTQSPTHLIKTRGQQVTLRCSPISGHKSVSWYQQVLGQGPQFIFQYYEKEERGRGNFPDRFSARQFPNYSSELNVNALLLGDSALYLCASSLGGTGAVQPQHFGDGTRLSIL.

The V call is TRBV5-6, the J call TRBJ2-5; tentatively, D is TRBD2 (5 bases). V gave up 0 bases and J gave up 1 base, with 7 bases separating them. CDR1 SGHDT and CDR2 YYEEEE come from the germline V gene. The CDR3 sequence is 14 residues long. CDR3 bases: TGTGCCAGCAGCTTGGGGGGAGCCCAAGAGACCCAGTACTTC. It encodes CASSLGGAQETQYF.

V and J are TRBV18 and TRBJ2-6; a possible D gene is TRBD2 (6 bases). This CDR3 contains 18 residues. CDR1 KGHSH and CDR2 LQKENI come from the germline V gene. Trimming shortened V by 3 bases and J by 0 bases, and 15 bases separated the two germline ends. The CDR3 region has the DNA TGTGCCAGCTCACCCATACGGGGGTTACACTCTGGGGCCAACGTCCTGACTTTC. This encodes CASSPIRGLHSGANVLTF.

This clone was detected only once. The genes are TRBV2 and TRBJ2-2; no clear D gene. Trimming removed 4 bases from V and 4 bases from J, with 7 bases in between. This CDR3 has 13 residues. From germline, CDR1 is SNHLY and CDR2 FYNNEI. The CDR3 sequence: CASSAGSTGELFF. The CDR3 coding sequence is TGTGCCAGCAGTGCAGGAAGCACCGGGGAGCTGTTTTTT.

This clone is a singleton in its sample. The CDR3 DNA is TGTGCCAGCGCGGCTAGGGGATTAGGCTACACCTTC. It codes for CASAARGLGYTF. This rearrangement joins TRBV6-5 to TRBJ1-2; D possibly corresponds to TRBD1 (5 bases). The germline V and J ends were trimmed by 8 bases and 8 bases, with 15 bases remaining between them. Germline V gene lookup returns CDR1 MNHEY and CDR2 SVGAGI. This CDR3 region has 12 residues.